A selection of T cell receptor beta chains follows, all from one sample in a study of blood T cell repertoires in COVID-19. The assay was immunoSEQ multiplex PCR, and TCRdb's table has in-frame clones only and misses some. The sample carries roughly 150,000 clones, around 81% recorded once. Source material: peripheral blood. Receptor source: a man between 60 and 70 years old with active or convalescent COVID-19. Both conserved end residues are part of each CDR3. Fields, in order: D gene, J gene, clone size, V gene, CDR3 protein, CDR3 DNA. D genes are given only for firm matches. Expanded clones are given a class, and other clones once, few, many or no size at all.

D: NA
J: TRBJ2-1
size: NA
V: TRBV24-1
CDR3: CATSGNIGGEQFF
DNA: TGTGCCACCAGCGGGAATATCGGCGGTGAGCAGTTCTTC

D: NA
J: TRBJ1-2
size: NA
V: TRBV29-1
CDR3: CSVEGAVGLGYGYTF
DNA: TGCAGCGTTGAGGGGGCTGTGGGCCTGGGGTATGGCTACACCTTC

D: TRBD1
J: TRBJ2-2
size: NA
V: TRBV5-1
CDR3: CASSADRPLTGELFF
DNA: TGCGCCAGCAGCGCGGACAGGCCTTTAACCGGGGAGCTGTTTTTT

D: NA
J: TRBJ2-3
size: NA
V: TRBV29-1
CDR3: CSVAQRRTDTQYF
DNA: TGCAGCGTTGCCCAGCGCCGTACAGATACGCAGTATTTT

D: NA
J: TRBJ2-7
size: NA
V: TRBV6-2/TRBV6-3
CDR3: CASSPQRRQGSYEQYF
DNA: TGTGCCAGCAGCCCGCAACGTAGGCAGGGCTCCTACGAGCAGTACTTC

D: NA
J: TRBJ1-1
size: NA
V: TRBV19
CDR3: CASSMSTEAFF
DNA: TGTGCCAGTAGTATGAGCACTGAAGCTTTCTTT

D: NA
J: TRBJ2-1
size: NA
V: TRBV7-9
CDR3: CASSLKGAGYAEQFF
DNA: TGTGCCAGCAGCTTAAAGGGGGCGGGGTACGCGGAGCAGTTCTTC

D: TRBD2
J: TRBJ2-3
size: NA
V: TRBV11-2
CDR3: CASSLALAGTDTQYF
DNA: TGTGCCAGCAGCTTAGCCCTAGCGGGCACAGATACGCAGTATTTT

D: TRBD2
J: TRBJ2-7
size: NA
V: TRBV5-1
CDR3: CASSPPGSGSGSFEQYF
DNA: TGCGCCAGCAGCCCCCCCGGTTCGGGTAGCGGGAGCTTTGAGCAGTACTTC

D: TRBD1
J: TRBJ1-1
size: NA
V: TRBV15
CDR3: CATSRDNRLGQTF
DNA: TGTGCCACCAGCAGAGATAACAGGCTGGGACAGACATTT

D: NA
J: TRBJ1-5
size: NA
V: TRBV6-4
CDR3: CARGPRWHQPQHF
DNA: TGTGCCAGGGGGCCCCGGTGGCATCAGCCCCAGCATTTT

D: NA
J: TRBJ2-7
size: NA
V: TRBV27
CDR3: CASSPDRSYEQYF
DNA: TGTGCCAGCAGTCCAGACAGGTCGTACGAGCAGTACTTC

D: NA
J: TRBJ1-6
size: few
V: TRBV4-2
CDR3: CASSLFRDSPLHF
DNA: TGTGCCAGCAGCCTATTCCGAGATTCACCCCTCCACTTT

D: NA
J: TRBJ1-5
size: few
V: TRBV13
CDR3: CASTIWYRGNQPQHF
DNA: TGTGCCAGCACCATTTGGTATCGGGGCAATCAGCCCCAGCATTTT

D: TRBD1
J: TRBJ2-3
size: NA
V: TRBV29-1
CDR3: CSTDRGGTDTQYF
DNA: TGCAGCACGGACAGGGGGGGCACAGATACGCAGTATTTT

D: TRBD1
J: TRBJ2-3
size: NA
V: TRBV14
CDR3: CASSQAIQGAISTDTQYF
DNA: TGTGCCAGCAGCCAAGCCATACAGGGGGCGATTAGCACAGATACGCAGTATTTT

D: NA
J: TRBJ1-4
size: NA
V: TRBV3-1/TRBV3-2
CDR3: CASSQDFTVQKLFF
DNA: TGTGCCAGCAGCCAAGATTTCACAGTCCAAAAACTGTTTTTT

D: NA
J: TRBJ1-1
size: NA
V: TRBV4-1
CDR3: CASSQSWNTEAFF
DNA: TGCGCCAGCAGCCAATCTTGGAACACTGAAGCTTTCTTT

D: TRBD2
J: TRBJ2-5
size: NA
V: TRBV3-1/TRBV3-2
CDR3: CASSQAELAGRETQYF
DNA: TGTGCCAGCAGCCAAGCCGAACTAGCGGGGCGAGAGACCCAGTACTTC

D: TRBD2
J: TRBJ2-1
size: NA
V: TRBV4-2
CDR3: CASSQGWGLAGGQFF
DNA: TGTGCCAGCAGCCAAGGGTGGGGACTAGCGGGAGGGCAGTTCTTC

D: TRBD1
J: TRBJ2-1
size: NA
V: TRBV3-1/TRBV3-2
CDR3: CASSQPTGGVSDNEQFF
DNA: TGTGCCAGCAGCCAACCGACAGGGGGGGTGTCCGACAATGAGCAGTTCTTC

D: NA
J: TRBJ1-2
size: NA
V: TRBV6-5
CDR3: CASTTQGYYGYTF
DNA: TGTGCCAGCACCACACAGGGTTACTATGGCTACACCTTC

D: TRBD2
J: TRBJ2-2
size: NA
V: TRBV5-1
CDR3: CASSLGTSSQNTGELFF
DNA: TGCGCCAGCAGCTTGGGGACTAGCTCTCAGAACACCGGGGAGCTGTTTTTT

D: NA
J: TRBJ1-1
size: few
V: TRBV11-3
CDR3: CASSSRGPNTEAFF
DNA: TGTGCCAGCAGCAGCAGGGGACCGAACACTGAAGCTTTCTTT

D: NA
J: TRBJ1-3
size: once
V: TRBV10-2
CDR3: CASSGAPIGSGNTIYF
DNA: TGCGCCAGCAGTGGGGCACCCATCGGCTCTGGAAACACCATATATTTT

D: TRBD1
J: TRBJ1-1
size: NA
V: TRBV7-6
CDR3: CASSLVGGGTTEAFF
DNA: TGTGCCAGCAGCTTAGTAGGGGGCGGGACCACTGAAGCTTTCTTT

D: NA
J: TRBJ1-5
size: NA
V: TRBV11-2
CDR3: CASSLDRTNQPQHF
DNA: TGTGCCAGCAGCTTAGATAGGACAAACCAGCCCCAGCATTTT

D: NA
J: TRBJ1-1
size: many
V: TRBV28
CDR3: CASSSSGGGPYTEAFF
DNA: TGTGCCAGCAGTTCCTCTGGGGGGGGCCCCTACACTGAAGCTTTCTTT

D: NA
J: TRBJ2-5
size: NA
V: TRBV5-1
CDR3: CASSLDGKRFETQYF
DNA: TGCGCCAGCAGCTTGGATGGTAAGAGGTTTGAGACCCAGTACTTC

D: TRBD2
J: TRBJ2-5
size: NA
V: TRBV3-1/TRBV3-2
CDR3: CASSQDLGGRETQYF
DNA: TGTGCCAGCAGCCAAGACTTGGGGGGGAGGGAGACCCAGTACTTC

D: TRBD1
J: TRBJ1-2
size: few
V: TRBV10-1
CDR3: CASSAGTAYGYTF
DNA: TGCGCCAGCAGTGCGGGGACAGCCTATGGCTACACCTTC

D: NA
J: TRBJ1-6
size: few
V: TRBV27
CDR3: CASSRVSYNSPLHF
DNA: TGTGCCAGCAGCAGGGTTTCCTATAATTCACCCCTCCACTTT

D: TRBD2
J: TRBJ2-1
size: NA
V: TRBV5-1
CDR3: CASGTSGSEYNEQFF
DNA: TGCGCCAGCGGTACTAGCGGGTCTGAATACAATGAGCAGTTCTTC

D: NA
J: TRBJ2-7
size: NA
V: TRBV11-2
CDR3: CASSSKWGQAYYEQYF
DNA: TGTGCCAGCAGCTCCAAATGGGGGCAGGCATACTACGAGCAGTACTTC

D: NA
J: TRBJ1-3
size: NA
V: TRBV6-5
CDR3: CASSYKLGNTIYF
DNA: TGTGCCAGCAGTTATAAACTGGGAAACACCATATATTTT

D: NA
J: TRBJ1-2
size: NA
V: TRBV18
CDR3: CASSPGLQVDYGYTF
DNA: TGTGCCAGCTCACCGGGTCTACAGGTCGACTATGGCTACACCTTC

D: TRBD1
J: TRBJ2-5
size: few
V: TRBV5-6
CDR3: CASSSGQGVTQETQYF
DNA: TGTGCCAGCAGCTCGGGACAGGGGGTAACCCAAGAGACCCAGTACTTC

D: NA
J: TRBJ1-2
size: NA
V: TRBV3-1/TRBV3-2
CDR3: CASSQEGGRYYGYTF
DNA: TGTGCCAGCAGCCAAGAGGGGGGTCGCTACTATGGCTACACCTTC

D: NA
J: TRBJ2-3
size: NA
V: TRBV19
CDR3: CASTGSGGVTDTQYF
DNA: TGTGCCAGTACGGGAAGCGGAGGGGTCACAGATACGCAGTATTTT

D: TRBD1
J: TRBJ1-3
size: NA
V: TRBV6-1
CDR3: CASSELGTGAIGNTIYF
DNA: TGTGCCAGCAGTGAACTCGGGACAGGGGCAATTGGAAACACCATATATTTT

D: TRBD2
J: TRBJ2-5
size: NA
V: TRBV5-5
CDR3: CASSPRAGGETQYF
DNA: TGTGCCAGCAGCCCCAGGGCGGGAGGGGAGACCCAGTACTTC

D: TRBD2
J: TRBJ2-7
size: few
V: TRBV3-1/TRBV3-2
CDR3: CASSQGISGSSYEQYF
DNA: TGTGCCAGCAGCCAAGGGATTAGCGGGAGCTCCTACGAGCAGTACTTC

D: NA
J: TRBJ1-1
size: NA
V: TRBV2
CDR3: CASSDSLPGEAFF
DNA: TGTGCCAGCAGTGATAGTCTTCCAGGCGAAGCTTTCTTT

D: NA
J: TRBJ2-7
size: few
V: TRBV18
CDR3: CASSPLPSSYEQYF
DNA: TGTGCCAGCTCACCACTCCCCTCTTCCTACGAGCAGTACTTC

D: NA
J: TRBJ2-5
size: NA
V: TRBV5-1
CDR3: CASSLEGLQETQYF
DNA: TGCGCCAGCAGCTTGGAGGGGCTCCAAGAGACCCAGTACTTC

D: TRBD1
J: TRBJ1-2
size: NA
V: TRBV5-1
CDR3: CASSLEQGGSRGYTF
DNA: TGCGCCAGCAGCTTGGAACAGGGGGGGAGTCGAGGCTACACCTTC